The rows below give T cell receptor beta chains drawn from one sample of a study of blood T cells in healthy people across ages. MiXCR was run by TCRdb on the 5' RACE reads, yielding one entry per CDR3 protein. The sample records some 1.6 million distinct CDR3 sequences, around 35% being singletons. Sequencing input: blood. The receptors were sampled from a woman aged 25 to 39 in good health. The CDR3 runs from the conserved cysteine through the conserved F or W. D genes are given only for firm matches.

v_call d_call cdr3_aa
TRBV4-2 - CASSQDWGGTDGYTF
TRBV11-2 TRBD1 CASSRPERQGNTQLSYNEQFF
TRBV5-1 - CASSLEGLTETQYF
TRBV29-1 - CSVVGIPYHFYEQYF
TRBV7-2 - CASSLGLFMNTEAFF
TRBV30 TRBD1 CAWRRGTGSSSYGYTF
TRBV7-2 - CASSLARVDGYTF
TRBV27 TRBD1 CASSLSGGQGRFNQPQHF
TRBV6-2/TRBV6-3 - CASRDYRSSYEQYF
TRBV28 - CASSSGESSYEQYF
TRBV20-1 - CSVDGGTEAFF
TRBV12-3/TRBV12-4 TRBD1 CASSQGGVVQPRHF
TRBV20-1 - CSPGSRGTDTQYF
TRBV20-1 TRBD1 CSAASDRGHTEAFF
TRBV29-1 - CSVEAPDSDNEQFF
TRBV3-1 - CACSQDTKRGRYEQYF
TRBV10-3 - CAISEDRNSPLHF
TRBV12-5 - CASGSRSYNEQFF
TRBV19 - CASSSTWVTDTQYF
TRBV5-1 TRBD2 CASSSSGGGEQYF
TRBV6-6 - CASTLTGAGNTEAFF
TRBV7-8 - CASSPGTRGAQYF
TRBV12-3/TRBV12-4 - CASSQDLPTDTQYF
TRBV25-1 - CASSAGRTDTQYF
TRBV6-1 - CASSEPDAFSNQPQHF
TRBV27 TRBD2 CASRGGLENSYEQFF
TRBV11-2 - CASSLGSKPGYNEQFF
TRBV20-1 TRBD2 CSARLAGFLTGELFF
TRBV11-2 - CASSPVLAPETRYF